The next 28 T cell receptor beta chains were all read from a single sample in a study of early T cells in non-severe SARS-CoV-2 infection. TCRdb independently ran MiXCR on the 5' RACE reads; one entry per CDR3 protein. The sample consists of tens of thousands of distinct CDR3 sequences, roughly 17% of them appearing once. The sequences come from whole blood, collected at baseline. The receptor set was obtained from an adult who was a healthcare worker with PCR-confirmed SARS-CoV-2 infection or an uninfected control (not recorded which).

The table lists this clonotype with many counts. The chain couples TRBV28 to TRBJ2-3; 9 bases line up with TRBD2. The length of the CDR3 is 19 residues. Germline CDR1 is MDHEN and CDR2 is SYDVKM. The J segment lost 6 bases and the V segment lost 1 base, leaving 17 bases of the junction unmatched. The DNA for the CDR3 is TGTGCCAGCAGTTTATCAGTGTTGGCGGGAGGGCCCGCCCCCGATACGCAGTATTTT. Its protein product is CASSLSVLAGGPAPDTQYF.

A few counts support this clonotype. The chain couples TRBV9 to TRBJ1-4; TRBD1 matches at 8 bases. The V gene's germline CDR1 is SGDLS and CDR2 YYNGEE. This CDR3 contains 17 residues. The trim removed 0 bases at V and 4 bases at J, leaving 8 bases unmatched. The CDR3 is CASSVAGQGGLNEKLFF. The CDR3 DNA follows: TGTGCCAGCAGCGTAGCAGGACAGGGTGGACTTAATGAAAAACTGTTTTTT. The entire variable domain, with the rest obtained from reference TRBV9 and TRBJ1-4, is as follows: DSGVTQTPKHLITATGQRVTLRCSPRSGDLSVYWYQQSLDQGLQFLIQYYNGEERAKGNILERFSAQQFPDLHSELNLSSLELGDSALYFCASSVAGQGGLNEKLFFGSGTQLSVL.

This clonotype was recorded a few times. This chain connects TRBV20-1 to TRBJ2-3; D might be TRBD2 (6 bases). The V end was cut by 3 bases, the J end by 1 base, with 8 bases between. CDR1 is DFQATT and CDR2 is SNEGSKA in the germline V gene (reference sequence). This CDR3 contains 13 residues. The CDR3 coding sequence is TGCAGTGCTAGTCCTAGCGGCACAGATACGCAGTATTTT. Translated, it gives CSASPSGTDTQYF.

CDR3 loop: CASSPPDRGTEAFF. DNA for the CDR3: TGTGCCAGCAGTCCGCCGGACAGGGGAACTGAAGCTTTCTTT. The V call is TRBV6-6, the J call TRBJ1-1, with 9 positions matching TRBD1. This CDR3 is built from 14 residues. J gave up 5 bases and V 5 bases, and 6 bases lay outside the gene matches. Germline lookup yields CDR1 MNHNY and CDR2 SVGAGI (reference sequence).

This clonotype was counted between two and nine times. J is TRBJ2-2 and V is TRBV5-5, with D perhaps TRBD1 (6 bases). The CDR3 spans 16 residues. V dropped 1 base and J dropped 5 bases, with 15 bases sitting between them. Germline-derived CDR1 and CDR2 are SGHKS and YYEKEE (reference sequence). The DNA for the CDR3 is TGTGCCAGCAGCTTGCGGCAACAGGGTGCTACCGGGGAGCTGTTTTTT. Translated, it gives CASSLRQQGATGELFF.

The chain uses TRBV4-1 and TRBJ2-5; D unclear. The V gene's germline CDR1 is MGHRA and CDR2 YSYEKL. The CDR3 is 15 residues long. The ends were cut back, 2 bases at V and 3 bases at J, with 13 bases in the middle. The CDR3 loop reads CASSQLPGGKETQYF. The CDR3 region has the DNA TGCGCCAGCAGCCAACTCCCGGGCGGTAAAGAGACCCAGTACTTC.

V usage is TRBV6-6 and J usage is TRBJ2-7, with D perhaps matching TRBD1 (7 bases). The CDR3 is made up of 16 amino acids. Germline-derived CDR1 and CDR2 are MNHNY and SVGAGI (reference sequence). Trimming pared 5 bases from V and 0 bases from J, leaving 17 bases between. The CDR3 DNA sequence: TGTGCCAGCAGTGGCGGGACAGCTGCTAGCTCCTACGAGCAGTACTTC. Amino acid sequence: CASSGGTAASSYEQYF.

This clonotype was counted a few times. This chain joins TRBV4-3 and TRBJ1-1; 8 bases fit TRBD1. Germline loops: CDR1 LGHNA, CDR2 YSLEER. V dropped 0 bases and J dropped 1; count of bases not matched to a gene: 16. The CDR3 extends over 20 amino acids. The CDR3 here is CASSQESFTGGRGENTEAFF. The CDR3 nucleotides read TGCGCCAGCAGCCAAGAATCATTTACAGGGGGTAGGGGTGAGAACACTGAAGCTTTCTTT.

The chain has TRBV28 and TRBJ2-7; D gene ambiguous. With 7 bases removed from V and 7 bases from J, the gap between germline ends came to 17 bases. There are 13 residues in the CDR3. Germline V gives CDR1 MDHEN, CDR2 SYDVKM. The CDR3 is CASTQASSREQYF. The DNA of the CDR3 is TGTGCCAGCACCCAAGCTAGTTCGCGGGAGCAGTACTTC.

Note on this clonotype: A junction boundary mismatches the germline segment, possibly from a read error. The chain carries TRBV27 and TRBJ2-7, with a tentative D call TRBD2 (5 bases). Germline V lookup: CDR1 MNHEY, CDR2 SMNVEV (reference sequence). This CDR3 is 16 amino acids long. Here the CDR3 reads CVSRSNDYGLTYEQYF. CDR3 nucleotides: TGTGTCAGCAGATCCAACGACTACGGGTTAACCTACGAGCAGTACTTC.

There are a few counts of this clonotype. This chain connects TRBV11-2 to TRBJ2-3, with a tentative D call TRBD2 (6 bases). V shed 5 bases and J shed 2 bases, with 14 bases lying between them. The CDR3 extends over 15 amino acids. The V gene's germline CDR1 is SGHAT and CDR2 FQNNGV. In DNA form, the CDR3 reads TGTGCCAGCAGCGCCCTGCGGGGCTTCACAGATACGCAGTATTTT. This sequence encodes CASSALRGFTDTQYF.

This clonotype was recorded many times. The CDR3 is CASSLDRGGEKLFF. The CDR3 nucleotides are TGCGCCAGCAGCCTTGACAGGGGTGGCGAAAAACTGTTTTTT. This rearrangement joins TRBV5-1 to TRBJ1-4; the match to TRBD1 covers 8 bases. The CDR3 is made up of 14 amino acids. With V trimmed by 4 bases and J by 8 bases, 7 bases remained unmatched. The germline V gene encodes CDR1 SGHRS and CDR2 YFSETQ.

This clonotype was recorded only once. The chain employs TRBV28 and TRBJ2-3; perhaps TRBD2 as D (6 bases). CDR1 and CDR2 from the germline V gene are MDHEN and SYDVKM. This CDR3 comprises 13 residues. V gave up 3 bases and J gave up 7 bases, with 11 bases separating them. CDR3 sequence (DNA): TGTGCCAGCAGTTTCTCGGGGGAGAATACGCAGTATTTT. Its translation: CASSFSGENTQYF.

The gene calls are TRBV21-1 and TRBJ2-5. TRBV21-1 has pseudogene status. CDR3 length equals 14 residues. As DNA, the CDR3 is TGTGCCAGCAGCAACCCATCACAGCAAGAGACCCAGTACTTC. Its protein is CASSNPSQQETQYF.

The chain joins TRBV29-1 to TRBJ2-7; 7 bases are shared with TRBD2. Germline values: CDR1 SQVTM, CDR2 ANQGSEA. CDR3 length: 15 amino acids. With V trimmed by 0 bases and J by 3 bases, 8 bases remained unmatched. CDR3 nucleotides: TGCAGCGTTGAAGAAGTTGCGGGAGACCACTACGAGCAGTACTTC. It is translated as CSVEEVAGDHYEQYF.

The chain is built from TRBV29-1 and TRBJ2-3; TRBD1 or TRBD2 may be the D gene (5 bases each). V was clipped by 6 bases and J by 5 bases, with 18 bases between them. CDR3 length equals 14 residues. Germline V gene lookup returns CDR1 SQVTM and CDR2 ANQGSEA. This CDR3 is CSVVARTRGDTQYF. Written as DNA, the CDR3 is TGCAGCGTCGTCGCGCGGACGAGGGGAGATACGCAGTATTTT.

The CDR3 DNA sequence: TGTGCCAGCAGCGGAAGCAGGGTCCCTAACTATGGCTACACCTTC. As protein: CASSGSRVPNYGYTF. V is TRBV9 and J is TRBJ1-2, with D possibly matching TRBD1 (5 bases). Germline-derived CDR1 and CDR2 are SGDLS and YYNGEE. CDR3 length: 15 amino acids. Trimming took 3 bases from V and 0 from J, leaving 12 bases between them.

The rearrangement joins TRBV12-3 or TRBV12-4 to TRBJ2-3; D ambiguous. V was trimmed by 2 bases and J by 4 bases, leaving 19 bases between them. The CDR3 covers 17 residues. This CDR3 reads CASSLRSSWLVADTQYF. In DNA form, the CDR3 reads TGTGCCAGCAGTTTAAGGTCTTCGTGGCTGGTAGCAGATACGCAGTATTTT.

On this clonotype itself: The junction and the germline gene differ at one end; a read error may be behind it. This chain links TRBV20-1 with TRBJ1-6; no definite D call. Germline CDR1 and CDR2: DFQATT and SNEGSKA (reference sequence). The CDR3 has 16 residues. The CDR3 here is CSAPNLVQTADSLLHF. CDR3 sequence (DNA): TGCAGTGCTCCGAACCTCGTCCAGACGGCCGATTCACTCCTCCACTTT.

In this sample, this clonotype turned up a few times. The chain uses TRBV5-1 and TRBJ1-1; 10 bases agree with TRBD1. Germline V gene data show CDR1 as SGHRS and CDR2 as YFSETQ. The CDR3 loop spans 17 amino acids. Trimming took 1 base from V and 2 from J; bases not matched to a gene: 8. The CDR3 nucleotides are TGCGCCAGCAGCTTGACCAGGACAGGGGGAAGAAACACTGAAGCTTTCTTT. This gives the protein CASSLTRTGGRNTEAFF.

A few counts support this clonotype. DNA for the CDR3: TGTGCCAGCAGTTACGCCCCAAGGAAGCCCTTTTACGAGCAGTACTTC. It encodes CASSYAPRKPFYEQYF. The gene calls are TRBV6-2 or TRBV6-3 and TRBJ2-7; unclear D gene. The germline V gene encodes CDR1 MNHEY and CDR2 SVGEGT. The CDR3 covers 16 residues. V was trimmed by 2 bases and J by 4 bases, leaving 18 bases between them.

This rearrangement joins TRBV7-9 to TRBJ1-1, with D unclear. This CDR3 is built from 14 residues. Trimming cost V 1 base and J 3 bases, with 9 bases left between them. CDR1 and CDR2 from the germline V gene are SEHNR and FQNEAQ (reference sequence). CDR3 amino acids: CASSLGVGDTEAFF. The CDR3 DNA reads TGTGCCAGCAGCTTAGGAGTGGGAGACACTGAAGCTTTCTTT.

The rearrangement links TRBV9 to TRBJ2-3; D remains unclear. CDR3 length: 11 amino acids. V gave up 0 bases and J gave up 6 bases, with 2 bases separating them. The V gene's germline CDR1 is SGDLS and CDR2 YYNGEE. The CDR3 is CASSVGDTQYF. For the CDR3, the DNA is TGTGCCAGCAGCGTAGGGGATACGCAGTATTTT.

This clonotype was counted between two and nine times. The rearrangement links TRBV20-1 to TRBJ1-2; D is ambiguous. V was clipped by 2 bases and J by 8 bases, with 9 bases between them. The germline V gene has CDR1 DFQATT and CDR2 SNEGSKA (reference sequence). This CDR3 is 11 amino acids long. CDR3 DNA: TGCAGTGCTAGACCCCAACAGGGCTACACCTTC. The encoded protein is CSARPQQGYTF.

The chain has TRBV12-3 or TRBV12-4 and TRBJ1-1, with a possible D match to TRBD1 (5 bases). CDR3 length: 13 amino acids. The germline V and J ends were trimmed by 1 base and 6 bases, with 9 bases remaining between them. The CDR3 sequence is CASSLVPGPEAFF. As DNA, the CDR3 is TGTGCCAGCAGTTTAGTTCCAGGGCCTGAAGCTTTCTTT.

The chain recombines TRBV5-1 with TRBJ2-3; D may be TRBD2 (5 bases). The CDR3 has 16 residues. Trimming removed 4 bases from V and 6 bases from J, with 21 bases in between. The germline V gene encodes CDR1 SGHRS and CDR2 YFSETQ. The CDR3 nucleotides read TGCGCCAGCAGCGCCATGGCGGAGGCCCCCGCGGATACGCAGTATTTT. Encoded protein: CASSAMAEAPADTQYF. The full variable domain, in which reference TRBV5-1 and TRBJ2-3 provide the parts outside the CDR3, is KAGVTQTPRYLIKTRGQQVTLSCSPISGHRSVSWYQQTPGQGLQFLFEYFSETQRNKGNFPGRFSGRQFSNSRSEMNVSTLELGDSALYLCASSAMAEAPADTQYFGPGTRLTVL.

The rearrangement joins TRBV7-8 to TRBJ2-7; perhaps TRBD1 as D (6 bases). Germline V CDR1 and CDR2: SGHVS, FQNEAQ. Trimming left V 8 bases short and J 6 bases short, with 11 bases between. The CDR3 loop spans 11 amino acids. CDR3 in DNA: TGTGCCAGCCGAAAAGGGGGCGAGCAGTACTTC. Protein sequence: CASRKGGEQYF.

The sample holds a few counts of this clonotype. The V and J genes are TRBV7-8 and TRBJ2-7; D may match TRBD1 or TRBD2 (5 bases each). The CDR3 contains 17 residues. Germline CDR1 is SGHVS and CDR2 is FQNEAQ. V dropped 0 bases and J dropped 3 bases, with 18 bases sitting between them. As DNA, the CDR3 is TGTGCCAGCAGCTTAGCGTGGCGGGCACAGGTGTTCTACGAGCAGTACTTC. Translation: CASSLAWRAQVFYEQYF.